Each of the 10 T cell receptor beta chains below was sequenced from the same sample in a study of cytomegalovirus exposure and HLA in healthy donors (dated by TCRdb to the late 2010s). Preparation of the library involved the immunoSEQ multiplex PCR assay. A mixture of 60 forward primers for TCR Vbeta segments and 13 reverse primers for TCR Jbeta segments was used in the multiplex PCR. In TCRdb, the immuneACCESS table is reduced to in-frame sequences with V and J assigned. These tables do not hold every clone; where another copy was compared, an unresolved V gene accounts for under half, and the others remain unexplained. Within this sample are 97,000 or so clones, with 77% of them counted one time only. Of the sample, roughly 9.3% is held by the ten largest clones. The material sequenced was PBMCs. The source of these receptors is a male donor in good health and CMV-seropositive.

The CDR3 protein is CASSQEWGEVGDNEQFF. The DNA for the CDR3 is TGCGCCAGCAGCCAAGAATGGGGGGAGGTCGGGGACAATGAGCAGTTCTTC. The rearrangement uses TRBV4-1 and TRBJ2-1; possibly TRBD2 for D (6 bases). The V and J ends lost 0 bases and 5 bases respectively, with 17 bases between them. The CDR3 runs to 17 residues. CDR1 and CDR2 from the germline V gene are MGHRA and YSYEKL.

V gene TRBV9 combines with J gene TRBJ2-5; 9 nucleotides agree with TRBD2. The CDR3 spans 15 residues. Trimming took 3 bases from V and 0 from J; bases not matched to a gene: 3. CDR1 is SGDLS, CDR2 YYNGEE, per germline. The CDR3 region has the DNA TGTGCCAGCAGCGCAGGACTAGCGCACCAAGAGACCCAGTACTTC. It specifies CASSAGLAHQETQYF.

The rearrangement joins TRBV19 to TRBJ2-3; TRBD1 aligns across 8 bases. Germline values: CDR1 LNHDA, CDR2 SQIVND (reference sequence). The V segment lost 5 bases and the J segment 2 bases; nucleotides outside the gene matches: 6. The CDR3 consists of 15 residues. The CDR3 DNA follows: TGTGCCAGTAGTGCCGGGACAGGCGCCACAGATACGCAGTATTTT. Its protein is CASSAGTGATDTQYF.

V gene TRBV19 combines with J gene TRBJ1-1; D is possibly TRBD1 (6 bases). CDR3 length: 14 amino acids. Trimming shortened V by 5 bases and J by 5 bases, and 15 bases separated the two germline ends. Germline-derived CDR1 and CDR2 are LNHDA and SQIVND (reference sequence). The CDR3: CASSSIGGTTEAFF. In nucleotides, the CDR3 is TGTGCCAGTAGTTCTATAGGGGGAACTACTGAAGCTTTCTTT.

The V and J genes are TRBV4-3 and TRBJ2-1, with D hard to call. CDR1 LGHNA and CDR2 YSLEER come from the germline V gene. Trimming shortened V by 0 bases and J by 4 bases, and 10 bases separated the two germline ends. The CDR3 consists of 15 residues. The CDR3 is CASSQDGLEYNEQFF. CDR3 sequence (DNA): TGCGCCAGCAGCCAAGATGGGCTGGAATACAATGAGCAGTTCTTC.

The CDR3 DNA follows: TGTGCCAGTAGGAACAGCATTGATAACCTACCTAACTATGGCTACACCTTC. Its protein is CASRNSIDNLPNYGYTF. The chain is built from TRBV7-9 and TRBJ1-2; D uncertain. Deletions cut 9 bases from V and 0 bases from J, with 23 bases between. The CDR3 length is 17 residues. Germline loops: CDR1 SEHNR, CDR2 FQNEAQ (reference sequence).

The chain recombines TRBV7-2 with TRBJ2-1; the match to TRBD2 covers 9 bases. Germline V gene sequence: CDR1 SGHTA, CDR2 FQGNSA. The CDR3 is 15 amino acids. Unmatched junction bases numbered 6, after V lost 0 bases and J lost 9 bases. The CDR3 here is CASSLARAGGSEQFF. For the CDR3, the DNA is TGTGCCAGCAGCTTAGCGCGGGCGGGAGGGAGTGAGCAGTTCTTC.

The chain combines TRBV15 with TRBJ2-3; 7 bases are shared with TRBD1. Per the germline V gene, CDR1 is LNHNV and CDR2 is YYDKDF (reference sequence). The V gene end was trimmed by 1 base and the J gene end by 3 bases; junction bases not matched to a gene: 7. The CDR3 runs to 16 residues. DNA for the CDR3: TGTGCCACCAGCAGAGGCGGACAGGCCGGGACAGATACGCAGTATTTT. Translating it yields CATSRGGQAGTDTQYF.

The chain employs TRBV5-1 and TRBJ1-1, with TRBD1 matching 8 bases. V dropped 7 bases and J dropped 5; count of bases not matched to a gene: 10. Germline loops: CDR1 SGHRS, CDR2 YFSETQ. The CDR3 is 14 amino acids. The CDR3 DNA reads as TGCGCCAGCTCCTACAGGGGGGGAGGGACTGAAGCTTTCTTT. It encodes CASSYRGGGTEAFF.

V gene TRBV28 combines with J gene TRBJ1-3, with 8 bases aligning to TRBD1. V was clipped by 7 bases and J by 2 bases; unmatched bases: 1. Germline-derived CDR1 and CDR2 are MDHEN and SYDVKM. This CDR3 spans 13 amino acids. CDR3: CASTRGPGNTIYF. In DNA, the CDR3 is TGTGCCAGCACCAGGGGGCCTGGAAACACCATATATTTT. The full variable domain, completed using reference TRBV28 and TRBJ1-3, is DVKVTQSSRYLVKRTGEKVFLECVQDMDHENMFWYRQDPGLGLRLIYFSYDVKMKEKGDIPEGYSVSREKKERFSLILESASTNQTSMYLCASTRGPGNTIYFGEGSWLTVV.